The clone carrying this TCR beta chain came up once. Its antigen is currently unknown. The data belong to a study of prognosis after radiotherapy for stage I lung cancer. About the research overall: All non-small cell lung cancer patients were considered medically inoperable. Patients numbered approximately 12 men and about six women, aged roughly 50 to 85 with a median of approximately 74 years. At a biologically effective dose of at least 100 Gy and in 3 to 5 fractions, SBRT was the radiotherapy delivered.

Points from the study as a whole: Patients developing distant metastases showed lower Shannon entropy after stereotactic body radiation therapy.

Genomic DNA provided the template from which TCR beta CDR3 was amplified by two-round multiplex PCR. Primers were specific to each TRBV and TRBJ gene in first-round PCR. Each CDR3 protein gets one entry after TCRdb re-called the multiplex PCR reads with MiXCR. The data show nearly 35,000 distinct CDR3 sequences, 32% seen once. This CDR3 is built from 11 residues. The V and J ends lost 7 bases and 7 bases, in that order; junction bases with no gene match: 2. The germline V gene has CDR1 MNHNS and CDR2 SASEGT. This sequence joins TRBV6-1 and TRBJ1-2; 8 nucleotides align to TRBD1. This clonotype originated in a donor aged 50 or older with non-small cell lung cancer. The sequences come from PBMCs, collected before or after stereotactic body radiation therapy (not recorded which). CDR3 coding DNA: TGTGCCAGCATGGGGACAGGTGGCTACACCTTC. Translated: CASMGTGGYTF.